These T cell receptor beta chains were read from a single sample in a study of identical twins. TCRdb used MiXCR to reprocess the 5' RACE reads, holding one entry per CDR3 protein. Of fewer than 350,000 distinct CDR3 sequences in the sample, under 9.5% were seen once. These data were likewise used in another study, on yellow fever vaccine responses in identical twins.

The sequencing input was memory (CD45RO+) T cells sorted from blood. The receptors shown here come from a woman in her late teens or twenties in good health. Each CDR3 is given with its conserved first and last residue. Fields, in order: CDR3 length, V gene, clone size, J gene, D gene, CDR3 protein, CDR3 DNA. A D gene is named only where the DNA matches it firmly. Only part of the rows carry a size: once, few, many, or a class if the clone is expanded.

16	TRBV25-1	few	TRBJ2-4	.	CASPRRGTPSKNIQYF	TGTGCCAGCCCACGACGGGGAACACCTTCTAAAAACATTCAGTACTTC
14	TRBV28	many	TRBJ2-2	TRBD2	CASTPGGVTGELFF	TGTGCCAGCACCCCGGGGGGAGTTACCGGGGAGCTGTTTTTT
13	TRBV20-1	few	TRBJ2-1	TRBD2	CSAPGLAYNEQFF	TGCAGTGCTCCGGGACTAGCCTACAATGAGCAGTTCTTC
16	TRBV20-1	few	TRBJ2-3	TRBD2	CSALWQAGGSTDTQYF	TGCAGTGCCCTTTGGCAAGCGGGAGGTAGTACAGATACGCAGTATTTT
13	TRBV12-3/TRBV12-4	.	TRBJ2-5	TRBD2	CASSVTSGETQYF	TGTGCCAGCAGCGTGACTAGCGGGGAGACCCAGTACTTC
17	TRBV10-3	few	TRBJ2-3	TRBD1	CAISALTGTGGGDTQYF	TGTGCCATCAGTGCCCTGACCGGGACAGGGGGAGGGGATACGCAGTATTTT
13	TRBV12-3/TRBV12-4	few	TRBJ1-2	.	CASSDWTARDYTF	TGTGCCAGCAGTGACTGGACAGCCCGGGACTACACCTTC
14	TRBV9	few	TRBJ2-3	.	CASSVEVFSDTQYF	TGTGCCAGCAGCGTAGAAGTTTTTTCAGATACGCAGTATTTT
16	TRBV6-5	many	TRBJ2-3	.	CASSYSGQEPADTQYF	TGTGCCAGCAGTTACTCCGGACAAGAACCCGCAGATACGCAGTATTTT
11	TRBV10-1	many	TRBJ1-2	.	CASQGVQGYTF	TGCGCCAGCCAGGGAGTGCAAGGCTACACCTTC
15	TRBV4-2	many	TRBJ2-7	.	CASSQDLQSSYEQYF	TGTGCCAGCAGCCAAGATCTACAGTCCTCCTACGAGCAGTACTTC
13	TRBV19	many	TRBJ2-1	TRBD2	CASSIGWAGVRFF	TGTGCCAGTAGTATCGGGTGGGCGGGGGTTCGGTTCTTC
13	TRBV5-6	few	TRBJ1-2	.	CASSQTGLDGYTF	TGTGCCAGCAGCCAAACAGGGTTGGATGGCTACACCTTC
14	TRBV5-1	many	TRBJ2-1	.	CASSPLGAYNEQFF	TGCGCCAGCAGCCCTTTGGGCGCCTACAATGAGCAGTTCTTC
19	TRBV12-3/TRBV12-4	few	TRBJ2-1	TRBD2	CASSLRRAASGSLNNEQFF	TGTGCCAGCAGTTTAAGGCGGGCGGCTAGCGGGAGTTTAAACAATGAGCAGTTCTTC
14	TRBV20-1	few	TRBJ1-6	.	CSALTGRGNSPLHF	TGCAGTGCTTTAACAGGAAGGGGTAATTCACCCCTCCACTTT
11	TRBV12-3/TRBV12-4	.	TRBJ1-4	.	CASSLGQKLFF	TGTGCCAGCAGCTTGGGGCAAAAACTGTTTTTT
18	TRBV6-5	many	TRBJ2-6	TRBD1	CASSFRQGYETGANVLTF	TGTGCCAGCAGTTTTAGACAGGGGTACGAGACTGGGGCCAACGTCCTGACTTTC
15	TRBV9	many	TRBJ1-1	.	CASRQTNLDYTEAFF	TGTGCCAGCAGGCAAACTAATTTGGATTACACTGAAGCTTTCTTT
15	TRBV7-9	few	TRBJ2-5	.	CASSFEGLAAETQYF	TGTGCCAGCAGCTTCGAGGGCCTCGCAGCCGAGACCCAGTACTTC
14	TRBV5-1	few	TRBJ2-1	TRBD2	CASQKAGVRNEQFF	TGCGCCAGCCAGAAAGCGGGGGTGAGGAATGAGCAGTTCTTC
14	TRBV6-4	.	TRBJ2-3	TRBD1	CASREDRATDTQYF	TGTGCCAGCAGAGAGGACAGGGCGACAGATACGCAGTATTTT
16	TRBV5-1	many	TRBJ2-7	.	CASSLQSGTPTYEQYF	TGCGCCAGCAGCTTACAGTCCGGGACGCCTACCTACGAGCAGTACTTC
14	TRBV28	many	TRBJ2-7	TRBD1	CASSQTGQGYEQYF	TGTGCCAGCAGCCAAACGGGACAGGGCTACGAGCAGTACTTC